This T cell receptor beta chain was sequenced during a study of blood T cell repertoires in COVID-19. Study information: COVID-19 samples from acute and convalescent phases originated in the United States, Italy and Spain. Sample material is recorded as cDNA or gDNA derived from T cells, B-cell-depleted T cells, or PBMCs.

The cohort comprised adults aged 18 to 89 years residing in some 24 US areas. Participant reports of clinical history set cohort assignment. There are 14 residues in the CDR3. CDR1 and CDR2 from the germline V gene are MNHEY and SVGAGI. V shed 6 bases and J 5 bases; nucleotides not matched to a gene: 8. The repertoire was sequenced with immunoSEQ multiplex PCR; TCRdb's copy has only in-frame clones and lacks some. The data contain over 150,000 clones, roughly 87% of them singletons. This chain links TRBV6-5 with TRBJ2-7, with 9 nucleotides matching TRBD2. The TCR comes from a woman between 50 and 59 years old who had recovered from COVID-19. The sequencing sample was made of PBMCs or T cells enriched from blood (not recorded which). CDR3 sequence reads: CASSRLAGADEQYF. CDR3 DNA sequence: TGTGCCAGCAGCCGGTTAGCGGGAGCTGACGAGCAGTACTTC.